This T cell receptor beta chain was sequenced in a study of blood T cells in healthy people across ages. Using a J-beta primer mix together with a sample-barcoded 5' primer, a second PCR was run for about 6 to 11 cycles. TCRdb re-analysed the 5' RACE reads in MiXCR, keeping a single row per CDR3 protein. The sample consists of 550,000 to 800,000 distinct CDR3 sequences, about 32% of them appearing once. The sample holds a few counts of this clonotype. V lost 5 bases and J lost 0, with 11 bases in between. CDR1 and CDR2 from the germline V gene are SEHNR and FQNEAQ (reference sequence). CDR3 length: 14 residues.

The source is a woman aged 80 or over in good health. The sequenced sample was blood. This rearrangement joins TRBV7-9 to TRBJ2-7; D is unresolved. CDR3 coding DNA: TGTGCCAGCAGCCCCCGCGCCAGCTCCTACGAGCAGTACTTC. It codes for CASSPRASSYEQYF.